Listed here are 6 T cell receptor beta chains from one sample, sequenced in a study of shared clonotypes between healthy human individuals (dated by TCRdb to 2019 to 2021). The library was prepared using the immunoSEQ multiplex PCR assay. Drawn from immuneACCESS, this table holds only the in-frame rearrangements with V and J called that TCRdb kept. Clones are partly lost; checked studies trace under half to an unresolved V gene and leave the rest unexplained. This sample has under 2,500,000 clones in its table, and about 94% of those were observed once. The top ten clones comprise around 0.13% of the sample. Sequenced input: naive CD4+ T cells sorted from blood. The sample's cell subset or site, from its label and the paper: CD45RA+ positively selected. Every receptor here comes from a man aged 18 to 29 in good health.

V and J are TRBV5-6 and TRBJ2-3, with 11 positions matching TRBD2. The CDR3 is 16 amino acids. CDR1 is SGHDT and CDR2 is YYEEEE in the germline V gene. V lost 2 bases to trimming and J lost 4 bases; unmatched junction nucleotides: 6. The CDR3 sequence: CASSFLLLAGADTQYF. In DNA, the CDR3 is TGTGCCAGCAGCTTCCTATTACTAGCGGGAGCAGATACGCAGTATTTT.

The chain uses TRBV2 and TRBJ2-5; possibly TRBD2 for D (7 bases). CDR1 is SNHLY and CDR2 is FYNNEI in the germline V gene. The CDR3 totals 14 residues. Trimming took 5 bases from V and 6 from J, leaving 16 bases between them. Here the CDR3 DNA reads TGTGCCAGCAGTCCTAACAGGGAGGGAAAGACCCAGTACTTC. Protein sequence: CASSPNREGKTQYF. The whole variable domain, filled in from reference TRBV2 and TRBJ2-5, reads EPEVTQTPSHQVTQMGQEVILRCVPISNHLYFYWYRQILGQKVEFLVSFYNNEISEKSEIFDDQFSVERPDGSNFTLKIRSTKLEDSAMYFCASSPNREGKTQYFGPGTRLLVL.

The chain uses TRBV10-3 and TRBJ2-3; D ambiguous. This CDR3 is built from 12 residues. V was trimmed by 10 bases and J by 0 bases, leaving 8 bases between them. Germline loops: CDR1 ENHRY, CDR2 SYGVKD. The CDR3 sequence is CATQRSTDTQYF. The CDR3 nucleotides read TGTGCCACCCAACGGAGCACAGATACGCAGTATTTT.

The chain has TRBV25-1 and TRBJ2-1, with D perhaps given as TRBD1 or TRBD2 (6 bases each). Germline-derived CDR1 and CDR2 are MGHDK and SYGVNS. This CDR3 comprises 17 residues. The germline V and J ends were trimmed by 1 base and 5 bases, with 18 bases remaining between them. The CDR3, as DNA: TGTGCCAGCAGTGAATTGGGGGGACATGGGGAAAACAATGAGCAGTTCTTC. Its translation: CASSELGGHGENNEQFF.

This rearrangement joins TRBV4-1 to TRBJ1-6, with 9 bases lining up with TRBD1. Looked up from germline, CDR1 is MGHRA and CDR2 is YSYEKL. Losses at the gene ends were 3 bases for V and 6 bases for J; bases not matched to a gene: 9. This CDR3 comprises 17 residues. As DNA, the CDR3 is TGCGCCAGCAGCCAGATGACCCCGGGACAGGGTAATTCACCCCTCCACTTT. Its translation: CASSQMTPGQGNSPLHF.

The genes are TRBV30 and TRBJ1-2; D remains ambiguous. The V gene's germline CDR1 is GTSNPN and CDR2 SVGIG (reference sequence). CDR3 length equals 13 residues. The V end was cut by 0 bases, the J end by 7 bases, with 12 bases between. The CDR3: CAWSVLGSTGYTF. CDR3 nucleotide sequence: TGTGCCTGGAGTGTACTTGGTTCCACTGGCTACACCTTC.